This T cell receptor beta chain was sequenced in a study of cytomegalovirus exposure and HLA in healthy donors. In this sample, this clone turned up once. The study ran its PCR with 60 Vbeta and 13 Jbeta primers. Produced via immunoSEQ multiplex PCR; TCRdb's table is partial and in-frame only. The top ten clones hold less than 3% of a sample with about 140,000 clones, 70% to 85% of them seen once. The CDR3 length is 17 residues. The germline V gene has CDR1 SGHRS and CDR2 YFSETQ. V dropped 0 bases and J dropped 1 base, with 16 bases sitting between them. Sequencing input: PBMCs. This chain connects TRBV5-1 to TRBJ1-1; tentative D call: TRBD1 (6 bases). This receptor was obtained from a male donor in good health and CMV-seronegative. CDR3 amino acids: CASSLAIRGPGNTEAFF. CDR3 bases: TGCGCCAGCAGCTTGGCCATCAGGGGCCCCGGGAACACTGAAGCTTTCTTT.